The sequence of this T cell receptor beta chain was determined in a study of T cells in Graves' hyperthyroidism and ophthalmopathy. General study results and limits: With a median lead of 6.5 months before onset, the model predicted ophthalmopathy.

Germline values: CDR1 MNHNS, CDR2 SASEGT. With V trimmed by 6 bases and J by 7 bases, 11 bases remained unmatched. The CDR3 is 15 residues long. Patients aged 18 to 65 had newly diagnosed hyperthyroidism lasting under 2 months. Diagnoses used clinical symptoms, serum thyroxine and TRAb, thyroid ultrasound and orbital computed tomography. In its sample, this clonotype was seen a few times. Its antigen is as yet unknown. RNA transcripts yielded amplified TCR beta CDR3 regions. An initial round of RT-PCR targeting the TCR CDR3 relied on the HTBI primer set. TCRdb reanalysed the multiplex PCR reads using MiXCR and keeps one entry per CDR3 protein. The sample contains some 440,000 distinct CDR3 sequences, about a sixth of which appear only once.

Sequenced input: blood. The chain is built from TRBV6-1 and TRBJ2-2; 7 bases align to TRBD1. This clonotype originated in a young woman with Graves' hyperthyroidism. The CDR3 loop is CASRGRQAGGGELFF. The CDR3 DNA sequence: TGTGCCAGCAGGGGAAGACAGGCAGGGGGCGGGGAGCTGTTTTTT.